Included here is one TCR beta chain sequence, with context. What it binds is not known. This record belongs to a study of T cell responses to AZD1222 COVID-19 vaccine. Looking at the study overall: Samples with a second dose at about 4 or about 12 weeks were pooled together.

There are 18 residues in the CDR3. Trimming cost V 1 base and J 3 bases; bases outside gene matches: 14. TCRdb's table, derived via immunoSEQ multiplex PCR, lists solely in-frame clones and lacks some. The sample yields about 130,000 clones, roughly nine tenths seen once. Overall study results and limits: Only a handful of AZD1222 recipients were seropositive at baseline.

Here the sequenced sample was peripheral blood, taken on day 0 of AZD1222 vaccination. The chain joins TRBV23-1 to TRBJ2-7; 8 bases agree with TRBD1. TRBV23-1 is annotated as an ORF whose role is uncertain. This sequence originates from an adult in good health. The CDR3 loop is CASSQLFDCGDRGYEQYF. CDR3 DNA: TGCGCCAGCAGTCAATTGTTCGATTGTGGAGACAGGGGCTACGAGCAGTACTTC.